The rows below give T cell receptor beta chains drawn from one sample of a study of T cell responses to AZD1222 COVID-19 vaccine. Libraries were prepared by immunoSEQ multiplex PCR; TCRdb keeps only in-frame clonotypes and omits some of them. The data show about 120,000 clones, around 90% seen once. This sample comprised peripheral blood, obtained 28 days after the second AZD1222 dose. These TCRs come from an adult who received the AZD1222 COVID-19 vaccine. The CDR3 runs from the conserved cysteine through the conserved F or W. The D gene is left open where the match is weak. Clone size, where shown, is once, few, many, or a class for clones that have expanded.

>TRBV29-1|TRBJ1-2|-|12|-
TGCAGCGTTGGTGGACCCGACTATGGCTACACCTTC
CSVGGPDYGYTF
>TRBV13|TRBJ1-6|-|15|-
TGTGCCAGCAGCTTATCGGGGTACGGGGATTCACCCCTCCACTTT
CASSLSGYGDSPLHF
>TRBV27|TRBJ1-2|-|13|-
TGTGCCAGCAGTTTGGCAGGGTCCCTCCCCTACACCTTC
CASSLAGSLPYTF
>TRBV7-9|TRBJ1-2|-|15|TRBD1
TGTGCCAGCAGCGCCGGGACAGGAGCTAACTATGGCTACACCTTC
CASSAGTGANYGYTF
>TRBV6-5|TRBJ1-3|-|13|-
TGTGCCAGCAGTCCCCAATTGGGAAACACCATATATTTT
CASSPQLGNTIYF
>TRBV5-1|TRBJ1-4|-|16|-
TGCGCCAGCAGCGTTGGACAGACGTCAACTAATGAAAAACTGTTTTTT
CASSVGQTSTNEKLFF
>TRBV3-1/TRBV3-2|TRBJ2-3|-|13|-
TGTGCCAGCAGCCGAGCGGACACAGATACGCAGTATTTT
CASSRADTDTQYF
>TRBV13|TRBJ1-5|-|16|-
TGTGCCAGCAGCTTAATTATAAGCTATAGCAATCAGCCCCAGCATTTT
CASSLIISYSNQPQHF
>TRBV24-1|TRBJ2-2|-|12|-
TGTGCCACCATGTCCATCACCGGGGAGCTGTTTTTT
CATMSITGELFF
>TRBV19|TRBJ2-5|-|13|-
TGTGCCAGTACTTCTAGCGAACAAGAGACCCAGTACTTC
CASTSSEQETQYF
>TRBV28|TRBJ2-5|few|17|TRBD2
TGTGCCAGCAGTCCCGGGACTAGCGGGGAGAACCAAGAGACCCAGTACTTC
CASSPGTSGENQETQYF
>TRBV5-6|TRBJ1-6|-|15|-
TGTGCCAGCAGCTGGCAGGGGTCGCGTTGGTCACCCCTCCACTTT
CASSWQGSRWSPLHF
>TRBV7-8|TRBJ1-2|once|15|-
TGTGCCAGCAGCTTAGACAGGTCGTTTCTCTATGGCTACACCTTC
CASSLDRSFLYGYTF
>TRBV19|TRBJ1-2|-|13|-
TGTGCCAGTAGTATAAGGCCCAGGGATGGCTACACCTTC
CASSIRPRDGYTF
>TRBV12-3/TRBV12-4|TRBJ2-7|-|12|-
TGTGCCAGCAGCCGGGACACCTACGAGCAGTACTTC
CASSRDTYEQYF
>TRBV6-5|TRBJ1-3|-|14|-
TGTGCCAGCAGTTACTCGGCGGCAGTAGACACCATATATTTT
CASSYSAAVDTIYF
>TRBV7-2|TRBJ2-5|-|14|-
TGTGCCAGCAACGTAGGAGGGGCCGTTGTGACCCAGTACTTC
CASNVGGAVVTQYF
>TRBV18|TRBJ1-6|-|14|-
TGTGCCAGCTCACCAGCAACAAATAATTCACCCCTCCACTTT
CASSPATNNSPLHF
>TRBV7-9|TRBJ2-1|-|12|-
TGTGCCAGCAGACAGACTTCCTGGGAGCAGTTCTTC
CASRQTSWEQFF
>TRBV24-1|TRBJ1-5|-|15|-
TGTGCCACCAGTGGCGGCCACGGGGGCAATCAGCCCCAGCATTTT
CATSGGHGGNQPQHF
>TRBV29-1|TRBJ2-5|-|12|-
TGCAGCGTTGACGGGGTGAGAGAGACCCAGTACTTC
CSVDGVRETQYF
>TRBV6-1|TRBJ2-4|-|14|TRBD1
TGTGCCAGCAGTGAAGGTCAGGGGGAAAACATTCAGTACTTC
CASSEGQGENIQYF
>TRBV7-8|TRBJ1-5|-|12|-
TGTGCCAGCAGCTTAGCGGCTCAGCCCCAGCATTTT
CASSLAAQPQHF
>TRBV6-5|TRBJ2-2|once|15|TRBD1
TGTGCCAGCAGTTGGCAGGGGACAGACACCGGGGAGCTGTTTTTT
CASSWQGTDTGELFF
>TRBV4-2|TRBJ1-2|-|14|-
TGTGCCAGCAGCCAGGACCGGGGCCTCTATGGCTACACCTTC
CASSQDRGLYGYTF
>TRBV6-5|TRBJ2-1|-|15|TRBD1
TGTGCCAGCAGTTACTCTAGGGGGCTTAACAATGAGCAGTTCTTC
CASSYSRGLNNEQFF
>TRBV7-6|TRBJ1-1|few|15|-
TGTGCCAGCAGCATAAGCCCGCGTCCAAACACTGAAGCTTTCTTT
CASSISPRPNTEAFF
>TRBV28|TRBJ1-6|few|16|TRBD1
TGTGCCAGCAGACGACCCCCACAGGGGTATAATTCACCCCTCCACTTT
CASRRPPQGYNSPLHF
>TRBV11-2|TRBJ2-7|-|14|-
TGTGCCAGCAGCTTTGGGACTCAAGACTACGAGCAGTACTTC
CASSFGTQDYEQYF
>TRBV4-1|TRBJ1-2|few|16|TRBD1
TGCGCCAGCAGCCGGGGGACAGGGGCGAACAACTATGGCTACACCTTC
CASSRGTGANNYGYTF
>TRBV9|TRBJ1-1|-|15|-
TGTGCCAGCAGCGCGTTGCAGACAGTGAACACTGAAGCTTTCTTT
CASSALQTVNTEAFF
>TRBV6-6|TRBJ2-3|-|16|TRBD2
TGTGCCAGCAGTGCGCGACTAGCGGGGGGGAGAGATACGCAGTATTTT
CASSARLAGGRDTQYF
>TRBV4-1|TRBJ2-3|-|14|-
TGCGCCAGCAGCCAAAGATCCGACACAGATACGCAGTATTTT
CASSQRSDTDTQYF
>TRBV9|TRBJ2-1|-|15|TRBD1
TGTGCCAGCAAGGCCGGGACAGGAACCTACAATGAGCAGTTCTTC
CASKAGTGTYNEQFF
>TRBV24-1|TRBJ2-3|few|16|TRBD2
TGTGCCACCAGCGGCGCTGGCGGGGGGGTCACAGATACGCAGTATTTT
CATSGAGGGVTDTQYF
>TRBV7-2|TRBJ2-3|-|17|TRBD2
TGTGCCAGCAGCTTAAACGGACTAGCGGGGGGCCTAGATACGCAGTATTTT
CASSLNGLAGGLDTQYF
>TRBV6-5|TRBJ1-5|-|14|TRBD1
TGTGCCAGCAGCCCGGGACAGGGAGGTCAGCCCCAGCATTTT
CASSPGQGGQPQHF
>TRBV19|TRBJ1-5|-|15|-
TGTGCCAGTAGTATCCAAACATCCCCTTATTCGCCCCAGCATTTT
CASSIQTSPYSPQHF
>TRBV7-2|TRBJ1-2|-|15|-
TGTGCCAGCAGCTTATCCCGGACGGTTAACTATGGCTACACCTTC
CASSLSRTVNYGYTF
>TRBV7-6|TRBJ2-5|-|17|TRBD2
TGTGCCAGCAGCGTCCCACTCGGGACTAGCGGGGGGGAGACCCAGTACTTC
CASSVPLGTSGGETQYF
>TRBV5-4|TRBJ2-1|-|13|-
TGTGCCAGCAGCCTTAAGGCGGGCAATGAGCAGTTCTTC
CASSLKAGNEQFF
>TRBV19|TRBJ1-5|few|13|-
TGTGCCAGTAGTATAGGGCAATATCAGCCCCAGCATTTT
CASSIGQYQPQHF
>TRBV4-1|TRBJ1-2|-|16|-
TGCGCCAGCAGCCAAGAATCTTCACAGGCAAGCTATGGCTACACCTTC
CASSQESSQASYGYTF